Below, 21 T cell receptor beta chains from the same sample are listed, as sequenced in a study of Ad26.COV2.S vaccination and SARS-CoV-2 variants. Clones were read by immunoSEQ multiplex PCR, and TCRdb kept only the in-frame ones, dropping some. This sample has 300,000 to 400,000 clones, with around 88% found just once. Noted treatment: about 20 received Ad26.COV2.S at low or high dose, single or two shots; 5 received placebo; per-sample allocation not given. Sampling was done on day 63 after the first vaccine or placebo injection. This material consisted of peripheral blood, taken in a trial of Ad26.COV2.S vaccine versus placebo. The receptors come from a person between 18 and 59 years old who received the Ad26.COV2.S COVID-19 vaccine or a placebo.

The rearrangement joins TRBV7-9 to TRBJ2-7; D unresolved. CDR1 is SEHNR and CDR2 is FQNEAQ in the germline V gene (reference sequence). The CDR3 covers 12 residues. The V gene lost 1 base and the J gene lost 5 bases, with 6 bases spanning the gap. The CDR3 coding sequence is TGTGCCAGCAGCTTAGTGGGAAACGAGCAGTACTTC. This sequence encodes CASSLVGNEQYF.

This clone was counted a single time. This sequence joins TRBV3-1 (or the pseudogene TRBV3-2) and TRBJ2-5; D ambiguous. CDR3 length: 14 residues. Trimming pared 0 bases from V and 2 bases from J, leaving 7 bases between. The germline CDR1 and CDR2 sequences are LGHDT and YNNKEL (reference sequence). The CDR3 region has the DNA TGTGCCAGCAGCCAAGACCTTACACAAGAGACCCAGTACTTC. Translation: CASSQDLTQETQYF.

As regards this clone: One end of the junction varies from germline; a read error may be responsible. CDR3 bases: TGCGCCAGCAGCTTAGGACAGGGCGGACCCTACGGGCAGTACTTC. It encodes CASSLGQGGPYGQYF. The gene calls are TRBV5-1 and TRBJ2-7; 8 bases are a match to TRBD1. This CDR3 region has 15 residues. Germline V gives CDR1 SGHRS, CDR2 YFSETQ.

V usage is TRBV7-9 and J usage is TRBJ1-6; 7 bases are shared with TRBD1. This CDR3 is built from 15 residues. Trimming cost V 5 bases and J 7 bases; bases outside gene matches: 8. Looked up from germline, CDR1 is SEHNR and CDR2 is FQNEAQ (reference sequence). CDR3 residues: CASSREGQPNSPLHF. The CDR3 DNA follows: TGTGCCAGCAGCCGAGAGGGACAGCCGAATTCACCCCTCCACTTT.

A few counts support this clone. This chain uses TRBV19 with TRBJ1-5; 7 nucleotides match TRBD1. J lost 4 bases, V lost 4 bases, and 7 bases had no gene match. Germline V gene lookup returns CDR1 LNHDA and CDR2 SQIVND (reference sequence). The CDR3 is 15 residues long. CDR3 DNA: TGTGCCAGTAGTACCTACAGGGGTCGTAATCAGCCCCAGCATTTT. Encoded protein: CASSTYRGRNQPQHF.

The chain recombines TRBV2 with TRBJ2-2, with D hard to call. The V end was cut by 1 base, the J end by 7 bases, with 7 bases between. Germline V gene data show CDR1 as SNHLY and CDR2 as FYNNEI. The CDR3 sequence is 13 residues long. CDR3 coding DNA: TGTGCCAGCAGTGAAGTAGGGATCGGGGAGCTGTTTTTT. Translation: CASSEVGIGELFF.

The chain employs TRBV30 and TRBJ2-1; D may be TRBD2 (6 bases). CDR3 length: 18 residues. Trimming removed 2 bases from V and 0 bases from J, with 20 bases in between. Germline V lookup: CDR1 GTSNPN, CDR2 SVGIG (reference sequence). CDR3 nucleotides: TGTGCCTGGAGTCCCCTTCCCGGGGGATCCAGCTCCTACAATGAGCAGTTCTTC. This gives the protein CAWSPLPGGSSSYNEQFF.

The rearrangement joins TRBV15 to TRBJ1-3; 10 nucleotides align to TRBD1. Germline-derived CDR1 and CDR2 are LNHNV and YYDKDF (reference sequence). Losses at the gene ends were 5 bases for V and 3 bases for J; bases not matched to a gene: 4. The CDR3 totals 15 residues. The CDR3 nucleotides are TGTGCCACCAGCGACGACAGGGGGCTTGGAAACACCATATATTTT. Its protein is CATSDDRGLGNTIYF.

This chain uses TRBV4-1 with TRBJ2-5; D possibly corresponds to TRBD1 (6 bases). V lost 1 base to trimming and J lost 1 base, with 10 bases between them. The germline CDR1 and CDR2 sequences are MGHRA and YSYEKL. The CDR3 is made up of 15 amino acids. The CDR3 reads CASSQGDTTQETQYF. As DNA, the CDR3 is TGCGCCAGCAGCCAAGGGGACACAACCCAAGAGACCCAGTACTTC.

A few counts support this clone. The rearrangement joins TRBV4-2 to TRBJ2-1, with 11 bases that match TRBD2. CDR1 and CDR2 (germline): LGHNA, YNFKEQ. The CDR3 is 16 residues long. The V segment lost 0 bases and the J segment 6 bases; nucleotides outside the gene matches: 4. CDR3 in DNA: TGTGCCAGCAGCCAAGATAGTAGCGGGGGGGGCAATGAGCAGTTCTTC. Translating it yields CASSQDSSGGGNEQFF.

As DNA, the CDR3 is TGTGCCAGCAGCGACCGGACAGAAAAACTGTTTTTT. Its translation is CASSDRTEKLFF. The V call is TRBV7-6, the J call TRBJ1-4; the D gene is possibly TRBD1 (5 bases). The germline V gene encodes CDR1 SGHVS and CDR2 FNYEAQ. This CDR3 contains 12 residues. V lost 5 bases and J 8 bases, leaving 9 bases between the germline ends.

This sequence joins TRBV10-3 and TRBJ2-3; 15 bases fit TRBD2. V was pared by 4 bases and J by 4 bases, with 12 bases of the junction left unmatched. Germline V gene lookup returns CDR1 ENHRY and CDR2 SYGVKD. The CDR3 extends over 19 amino acids. CDR3 in amino acids: CAISAPGLAGGRRADTQYF. CDR3 nucleotide sequence: TGTGCCATCAGTGCCCCGGGACTAGCGGGAGGAAGGAGGGCAGATACGCAGTATTTT.

The chain has TRBV21-1 and TRBJ2-2; TRBD1 is taken as the D call from the table, unchecked against the DNA. TRBV21-1 corresponds to a pseudogene. The CDR3 has 14 amino acids. The CDR3 loop is CASSPRGGHGELFF. The DNA of the CDR3 is TGTGCCAGCAGCCCTCGAGGGGGTCACGGGGAGCTGTTTTTT.

V usage is TRBV30 and J usage is TRBJ1-6; a weak D match, TRBD1 (5 bases). The germline V and J ends were trimmed by 4 bases and 9 bases, with 10 bases remaining between them. This CDR3 contains 12 residues. In germline, CDR1 is GTSNPN, CDR2 SVGIG (reference sequence). The CDR3 is CAWTWGGSPLHF. DNA of the CDR3: TGTGCCTGGACGTGGGGCGGTTCACCCCTCCACTTT. The whole variable domain, remainder taken from reference TRBV30 and TRBJ1-6, is SQTIHQWPATLVQPVGSPLSLECTVEGTSNPNLYWYRQAAGRGLQLLFYSVGIGQISSEVPQNLSASRPQDRQFILSSKKLLLSDSGFYLCAWTWGGSPLHFGNGTRLTVT.

This clone has a single count. The chain combines TRBV11-3 with TRBJ2-2, with D perhaps matching TRBD1 or TRBD2 (6 bases each). This CDR3 has 15 residues. Germline V lookup: CDR1 SGHNT, CDR2 YENEEA. V lost 4 bases and J 3 bases, leaving 12 bases between the germline ends. The CDR3 is CASSWGRGHTGELFF. CDR3 nucleotide sequence: TGTGCCAGCAGCTGGGGTCGGGGGCACACCGGGGAGCTGTTTTTT.

The V call is TRBV28, the J call TRBJ1-5; D gene unclear. The ends were cut back, 5 bases at V and 1 base at J, with 12 bases in the middle. The CDR3 is made up of 15 amino acids. The germline V gene has CDR1 MDHEN and CDR2 SYDVKM. CDR3 protein: CASSPSRRSNQPQHF. The CDR3 nucleotides are TGTGCCAGCAGTCCCTCACGACGAAGCAATCAGCCCCAGCATTTT.

V gene TRBV10-3 combines with J gene TRBJ2-5; no clear D. The ends were cut back, 7 bases at V and 5 bases at J, with 20 bases in the middle. Germline V gene sequence: CDR1 ENHRY, CDR2 SYGVKD. The CDR3 is 15 residues long. The CDR3 here is CAIKDPRVPRETQYF. The CDR3, as DNA: TGTGCCATCAAGGATCCCCGAGTTCCTAGGGAGACCCAGTACTTC.

The V call is TRBV7-9, the J call TRBJ1-1; D is ambiguous. The CDR3 is 12 amino acids. Germline V gene data show CDR1 as SEHNR and CDR2 as FQNEAQ (reference sequence). Trimming took off 5 bases at V and 8 bases at J, with 12 bases between the two ends. The CDR3 protein is CASSTRALEAFF. DNA for the CDR3: TGTGCCAGCAGCACCCGGGCTCTCGAAGCTTTCTTT.

The chain couples TRBV24-1 to TRBJ2-2; 13 bases align to TRBD2. V lost 4 bases and J lost 6; bases outside the gene matches: 4. This CDR3 is 16 amino acids long. The V gene's germline CDR1 is KGHDR and CDR2 SFDVKD. CDR3 sequence (DNA): TGTGCCACCAGTGACCTGACTAGCGGGAGGCCCGGGGAGCTGTTTTTT. It translates to CATSDLTSGRPGELFF.

The V call is TRBV7-8, the J call TRBJ1-5; D gene ambiguous. Germline V gives CDR1 SGHVS, CDR2 FQNEAQ. This CDR3 is built from 13 residues. Trimming shortened V by 3 bases and J by 2 bases, and 5 bases separated the two germline ends. The CDR3 DNA sequence: TGTGCCAGCAGCTTCCAGGGCAATCAGCCCCAGCATTTT. Translating gives CASSFQGNQPQHF.

The V call is TRBV29-1, the J call TRBJ2-2; 7 bases are shared with TRBD1. The CDR3 has 15 residues. CDR1 is SQVTM and CDR2 is ANQGSEA in the germline V gene. V shed 2 bases and J 3 bases; nucleotides not matched to a gene: 6. CDR3 sequence (DNA): TGCAGCGTTGAATATGGCAGGGGGTACACCGGGGAGCTGTTTTTT. It specifies CSVEYGRGYTGELFF.